The clone carrying this T cell receptor (beta chain) was seen a few times. Its antigen is not known. These data originate in a study of response to subunit inactivated influenza vaccine. Regarding the study as a whole: Each seasonal influenza vaccination, the authors suggested, recruits few new T cells.

TCRdb called the RT-PCR reads again in MiXCR, with one record for every CDR3 protein. The sample lists approximately 680,000 distinct CDR3 sequences, about 15% occurring once. This CDR3 has 17 residues. Trimming cost V 4 bases and J 4 bases; bases outside gene matches: 5. The sample in question was PBMCs from blood, obtained about 13 days after vaccination. The rearrangement links TRBV12-3 or TRBV12-4 to TRBJ2-2; 14 nucleotides line up with TRBD2. This TCR derives from a man aged 50 to 60 who received an inactivated influenza vaccine. CDR3 protein: CASSSPGLAGGTGELFF. For the CDR3, the DNA is TGTGCCAGCAGTTCCCCCGGACTAGCGGGGGGCACCGGGGAGCTGTTTTTT.